Detailed here is one TCR beta chain. There is no known antigen for this receptor. No much larger clone is present one base from it, and per-base qualities are unavailable. The data were obtained in a study of blood T cell repertoires in COVID-19 (dated by TCRdb to the early 2020s). Background on the whole study: Samples from collaborators originated in the United States, Italy and Spain and spanned both the acute and convalescent phases of COVID-19. The prospective study material was composed of cDNA or gDNA derived from T cells, B-cell-depleted T cells, or PBMCs. Deeply sampled blood TCRbeta repertoires from subjects exposed to, actively infected with, or recovered from COVID-19 were included in the dataset. The repertoires were released in a freely available public database meant as a resource for research on the immune response to SARS-CoV-2. Samples were obtained from the ongoing ImmuneRACE study (first 160 participants) and from over a thousand subjects provided by 6 global collaborators. A de-identified subject ID, COVID-19 status, age in years and sex were almost always included in the sample metadata. Where available, HLA class I and class II types were obtained from metadata supplied by the sample provider rather than from assay-based typing.

TCRbeta CDR3 regions were amplified from genomic DNA by means of the immunoSEQ Assay, a bias-controlled multiplex PCR. The paper's processing steps were these. Nucleated cell counts per sample were estimated from amplification of reference gene primers within the assay. To quantify the absolute abundance of each unique TCRbeta CDR3 rearrangement, sequence reads were collapsed and filtered. Productive Simpson clonality was computed per sample as the square root of Simpson's diversity index over productive rearrangements. The clones in this table, taken by TCRdb from immuneACCESS, are in-frame only. Not every clone is retained; where verified, under half of the shortfall comes from an unresolved V gene, and the cause of the rest is unknown. V and J calls and clone size follow that table, whereas D and trimming were derived from the DNA. This sample comprises about 24,000 clones, roughly nine tenths of them detected only once. The leading ten clones occupy around 30% of the sample.

The CDR3 measures 14 amino acids from cysteine to phenylalanine. Only the CDR3 DNA is retained, 42 bases long and in frame from the first base. CDR1 and CDR2, looked up from the germline V gene (reference sequence), are SGHNT and YYREEE. The junction shows trimming of 4 bases on V and 5 bases on J, plus 15 bases between the germline ends. The study at large found these results: The quantity of clinical and demographic metadata differed by source and by participant and was supplied without curation.

The collaborating institutions used their own protocols to collect whole blood in K2EDTA tubes. For TCRbeta analysis, collaborators shipped samples as frozen whole blood, isolated PBMCs, or DNA extracted from either of those sample types. This receptor was taken from a woman aged 70-85 years with active COVID-19. The sequencing input was peripheral blood. The rearrangement combines TRBV5-4 with TRBJ2-5, and TRBD2 may be the D gene, going by 5 matching bases. The nucleotide sequence is TGTGCCAGCAGCCCGGTCGGGGTAGGGGAGACCCAGTACTTC. It encodes CASSPVGVGETQYF.